This T cell receptor (beta chain) was documented in a study of cytomegalovirus exposure and HLA in healthy donors. Points on this clone: Its antigen remains unidentified.

Study conclusions and caveats: In an earlier analysis, about 90% or about 30%: the productive usage of most TCR beta V segments. In a later analysis, specific HLA alleles were associated with over 15,000 TCR beta sequences at a 0.05 false discovery rate.

It was with 60 Vbeta and 13 Jbeta primers that the PCR ran. Sequencing used immunoSEQ multiplex PCR; TCRdb keeps in-frame clones, though not all of them. This table has roughly 93,000 clones, approximately 80% appearing once. Sequenced sample: PBMCs. The receptor was isolated from a man aged 35-49 years in good health and CMV-seronegative.

The DNA of the CDR3 is TGTGCCAGCAGCGTAGGGGACAGAGATAATGAAAAACTGTTTTTT. It is translated as CASSVGDRDNEKLFF. The V call is TRBV9, the J call TRBJ1-4; 7 bases are shared with TRBD1. The CDR3 is 15 amino acids. V was pared by 0 bases and J by 4 bases, with 3 bases of the junction left unmatched. Germline CDR1 SGDLS, CDR2 YYNGEE.